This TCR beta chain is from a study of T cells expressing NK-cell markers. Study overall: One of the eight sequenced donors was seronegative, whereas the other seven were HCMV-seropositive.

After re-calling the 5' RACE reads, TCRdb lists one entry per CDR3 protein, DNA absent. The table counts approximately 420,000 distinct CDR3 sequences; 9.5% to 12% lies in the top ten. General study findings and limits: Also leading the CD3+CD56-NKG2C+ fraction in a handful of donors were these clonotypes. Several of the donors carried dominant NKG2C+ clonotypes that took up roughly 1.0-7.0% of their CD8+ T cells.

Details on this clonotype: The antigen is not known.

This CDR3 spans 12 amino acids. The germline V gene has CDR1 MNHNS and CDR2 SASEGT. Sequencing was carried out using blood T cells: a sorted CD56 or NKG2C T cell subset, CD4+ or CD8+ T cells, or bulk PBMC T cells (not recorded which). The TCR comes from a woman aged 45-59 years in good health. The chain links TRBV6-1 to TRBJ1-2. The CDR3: CASSEASGGYTF.